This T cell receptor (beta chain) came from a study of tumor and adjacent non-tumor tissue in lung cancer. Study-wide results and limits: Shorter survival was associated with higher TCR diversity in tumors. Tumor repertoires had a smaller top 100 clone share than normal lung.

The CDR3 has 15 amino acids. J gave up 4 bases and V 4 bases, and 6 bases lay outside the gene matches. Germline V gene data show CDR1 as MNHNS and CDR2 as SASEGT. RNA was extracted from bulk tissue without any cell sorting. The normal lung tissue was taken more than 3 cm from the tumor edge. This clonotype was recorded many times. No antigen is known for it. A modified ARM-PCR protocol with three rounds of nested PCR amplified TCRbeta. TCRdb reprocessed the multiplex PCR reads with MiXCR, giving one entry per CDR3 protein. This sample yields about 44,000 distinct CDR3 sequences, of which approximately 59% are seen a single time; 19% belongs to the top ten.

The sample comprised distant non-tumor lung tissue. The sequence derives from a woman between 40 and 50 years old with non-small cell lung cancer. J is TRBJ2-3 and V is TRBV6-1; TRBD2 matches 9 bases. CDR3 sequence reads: CASSGEAGGPDTQYF. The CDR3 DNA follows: TGTGCCAGCAGTGGAGAAGCGGGAGGACCAGATACGCAGTATTTT.